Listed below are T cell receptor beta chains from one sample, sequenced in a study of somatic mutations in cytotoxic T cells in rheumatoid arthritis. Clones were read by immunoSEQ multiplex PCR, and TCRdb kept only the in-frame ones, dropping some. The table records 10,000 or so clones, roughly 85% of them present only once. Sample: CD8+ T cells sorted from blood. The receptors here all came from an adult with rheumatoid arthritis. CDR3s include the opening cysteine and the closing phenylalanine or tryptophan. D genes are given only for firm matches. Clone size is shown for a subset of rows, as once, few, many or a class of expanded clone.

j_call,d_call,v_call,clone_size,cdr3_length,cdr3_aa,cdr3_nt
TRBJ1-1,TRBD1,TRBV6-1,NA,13,CASRSGGLTEAFF,TGTGCCAGCAGATCAGGGGGACTCACTGAAGCTTTCTTT
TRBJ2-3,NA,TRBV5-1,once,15,CASKQDPEGGRTQYF,TGCGCCAGCAAGCAGGACCCAGAGGGCGGGCGGACGCAGTATTTT
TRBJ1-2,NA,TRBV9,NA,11,CASSADGGYTF,TGTGCCAGCAGCGCGGACGGTGGCTACACCTTC
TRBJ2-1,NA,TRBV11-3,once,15,CASSLKRVYYNEQFF,TGTGCCAGCAGCTTAAAAAGGGTGTATTACAATGAGCAGTTCTTC
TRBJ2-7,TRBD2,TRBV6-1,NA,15,CASSEEGTSAYEQYF,TGTGCCAGCAGTGAAGAAGGGACTAGCGCCTACGAGCAGTACTTC
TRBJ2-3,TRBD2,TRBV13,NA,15,CASSLGLAGGDTQYF,TGTGCCAGCAGCTTAGGGCTAGCGGGAGGAGATACGCAGTATTTT
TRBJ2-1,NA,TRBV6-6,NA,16,CASSYLGLAANNEQFF,TGTGCCAGCAGTTACTTAGGATTAGCGGCTAACAATGAGCAGTTCTTC
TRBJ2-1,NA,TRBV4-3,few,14,CASSQVGGGAEQFF,TGCGCCAGCAGCCAAGTTGGGGGGGGCGCTGAGCAGTTCTTC
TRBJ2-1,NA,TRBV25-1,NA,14,CASSEWGSGGEQFF,TGTGCCAGCAGTGAATGGGGTAGTGGGGGGGAGCAGTTCTTC
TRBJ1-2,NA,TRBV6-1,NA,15,CASGGFLGTDYGYTF,TGTGCCAGCGGGGGGTTCCTCGGGACGGACTATGGCTACACCTTC
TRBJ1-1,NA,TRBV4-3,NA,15,CASSRGVYGEGVAFF,TGCGCCAGCAGCCGAGGAGTTTATGGGGAAGGGGTAGCTTTCTTT
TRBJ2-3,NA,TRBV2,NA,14,CASVGTTSRDTQYF,TGTGCCAGCGTTGGGACCACTAGCAGGGATACGCAGTATTTT
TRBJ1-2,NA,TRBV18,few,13,CASSPGANYGYTF,TGTGCCAGCTCACCAGGGGCTAACTATGGCTACACCTTC
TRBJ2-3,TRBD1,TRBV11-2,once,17,CASSFDRAVVGTDTQYF,TGTGCCAGCAGCTTCGACAGGGCGGTTGTAGGGACAGATACGCAGTATTTT
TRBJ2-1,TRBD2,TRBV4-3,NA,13,CASSQDNAGGLFF,TGCGCCAGCAGCCAAGATAATGCGGGGGGGCTTTTCTTC
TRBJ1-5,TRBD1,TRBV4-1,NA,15,CASSRTGGGTQPQHF,TGCGCCAGCAGCCGGACAGGGGGAGGAACTCAGCCCCAGCATTTT
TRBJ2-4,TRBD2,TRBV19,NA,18,CASSIYLLAGEIGDIQYF,TGTGCCAGTAGTATTTACCTCCTAGCGGGAGAGATTGGAGACATTCAGTACTTC
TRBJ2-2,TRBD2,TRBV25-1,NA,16,CASSERLAGNTGELFF,TGTGCCAGCAGTGAAAGGCTAGCGGGGAACACCGGGGAGCTGTTTTTT
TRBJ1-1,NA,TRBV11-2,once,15,CASSLDAKVFTEAFF,TGTGCCAGCAGCTTAGATGCCAAGGTGTTCACTGAAGCTTTCTTT
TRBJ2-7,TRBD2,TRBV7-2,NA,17,CASRPPPSGRGIYEQYF,TGTGCCAGCAGGCCCCCGCCCAGCGGGAGAGGGATCTACGAGCAGTACTTC
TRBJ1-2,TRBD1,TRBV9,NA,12,CASSADRADYTF,TGTGCCAGCAGCGCGGACAGGGCGGACTACACCTTC
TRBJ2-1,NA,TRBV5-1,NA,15,CASSLFGNPKNEQFF,TGCGCCAGCAGCTTGTTCGGAAATCCCAAAAATGAGCAGTTCTTC
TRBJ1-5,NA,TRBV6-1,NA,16,CASSEDVGGGNQPQHF,TGTGCCAGCAGTGAAGACGTGGGTGGCGGCAATCAGCCCCAGCATTTT
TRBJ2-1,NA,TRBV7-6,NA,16,CASSPQDLRLTIEQFF,TGTGCCAGCAGCCCCCAGGACCTGAGGCTTACAATTGAGCAGTTCTTC
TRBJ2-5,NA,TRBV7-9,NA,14,CASTDLQEQETQYF,TGTGCCAGCACCGACCTGCAGGAGCAAGAGACCCAGTACTTC
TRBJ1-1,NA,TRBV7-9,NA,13,CASSPTLNTEAFF,TGTGCCAGCAGCCCGACATTGAACACTGAAGCTTTCTTT
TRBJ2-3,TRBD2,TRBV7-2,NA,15,CASRPTSGSGDTQYF,TGTGCCAGCAGACCGACTAGCGGGTCTGGGGATACGCAGTATTTT
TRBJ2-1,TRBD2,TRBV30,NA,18,CAWTGTTLPGSSYNEQFF,TGTGCCTGGACCGGGACTACGCTCCCTGGAAGCTCCTACAATGAGCAGTTCTTC
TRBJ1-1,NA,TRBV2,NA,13,CASSKVRNTEAFF,TGTGCCAGCAGTAAGGTCAGGAACACTGAAGCTTTCTTT
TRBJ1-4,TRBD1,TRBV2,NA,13,CARQGIGSEKLFF,TGTGCCAGACAGGGGATCGGCTCTGAAAAACTGTTTTTT
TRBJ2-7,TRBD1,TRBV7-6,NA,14,CASSAGQASYEQYF,TGTGCCAGCAGCGCGGGACAGGCTTCCTACGAGCAGTACTTC
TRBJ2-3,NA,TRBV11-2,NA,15,CASSLLSEGTDTQYF,TGTGCCAGCAGCCTCCTCTCTGAGGGCACAGATACGCAGTATTTT
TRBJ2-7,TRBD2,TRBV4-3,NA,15,CASSPGTSGAYEQYF,TGCGCCAGCAGCCCGGGGACTAGCGGGGCCTACGAGCAGTACTTC
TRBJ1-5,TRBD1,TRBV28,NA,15,CASSLSGTGLMPQHF,TGTGCCAGCAGTTTATCCGGGACAGGGTTAATGCCCCAGCATTTT
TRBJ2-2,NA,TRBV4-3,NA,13,CASSPISTGELFF,TGCGCCAGCAGTCCCATTTCCACCGGGGAGCTGTTTTTT
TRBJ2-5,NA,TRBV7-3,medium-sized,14,CASSLGRGMETQYF,TGTGCCAGCAGCTTAGGCAGGGGTATGGAGACCCAGTACTTC
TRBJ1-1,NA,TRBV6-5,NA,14,CASSYSNSGTEAFF,TGTGCCAGCAGTTACTCGAACAGTGGGACTGAAGCTTTCTTT
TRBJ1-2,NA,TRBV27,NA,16,CASSLSAGSINYGYTF,TGTGCCAGCAGTTTATCGGCAGGGAGTATCAACTATGGCTACACCTTC
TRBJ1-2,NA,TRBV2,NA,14,CASRGSILDYGYTF,TGTGCCAGCAGGGGCTCCATTTTGGACTATGGCTACACCTTC
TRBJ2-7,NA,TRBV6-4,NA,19,CASSDRLFGRFNILDEQYF,TGTGCCAGCAGTGACCGGCTTTTTGGCAGGTTTAATATCCTCGACGAGCAGTACTTC
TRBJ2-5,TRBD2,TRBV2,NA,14,CASSVWRGEETQYF,TGTGCCAGCAGTGTCTGGCGGGGGGAAGAGACCCAGTACTTC
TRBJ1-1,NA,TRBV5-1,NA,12,CASSRGNTEAFF,TGCGCCAGCAGCCGGGGGAACACTGAAGCTTTCTTT
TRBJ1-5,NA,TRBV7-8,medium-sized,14,CASSLEQGGQPQHF,TGTGCCAGCAGCTTGGAACAGGGAGGGCAGCCCCAGCATTTT
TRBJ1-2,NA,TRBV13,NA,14,CASSLTGGKDGYTF,TGTGCCAGCAGCTTAACTGGGGGAAAGGATGGCTACACCTTC
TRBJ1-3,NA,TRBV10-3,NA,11,CATGQGNTIYF,TGTGCCACCGGACAGGGAAACACCATATATTTT
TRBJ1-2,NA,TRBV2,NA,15,CASSEKAGETDGYTF,TGTGCCAGCAGTGAAAAGGCAGGGGAAACGGATGGCTACACCTTC
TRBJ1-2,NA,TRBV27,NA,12,CASGAESYGYTF,TGTGCCAGCGGGGCAGAGAGCTATGGCTACACCTTC